This T cell receptor (beta chain) was recorded in a study of radiotherapy plus CTLA-4 blockade in lung cancer. The data were produced by immunoSEQ multiplex PCR, yet TCRdb's version contains in-frame clones alone and is incomplete. The sample consists of 100,000 or so clones, approximately 80% of them appearing once. Germline V gives CDR1 SGDLS, CDR2 YYNGEE. The CDR3 has 15 amino acids. The V gene lost 0 bases and the J gene lost 3 bases, with 7 bases spanning the gap. The V call is TRBV9, the J call TRBJ2-6; D gene ambiguous. The TCR originated in a human donor with non-small cell lung cancer that progressed on radiotherapy plus ipilimumab. The sample was peripheral blood, taken from a patient treated with radiotherapy plus ipilimumab. The CDR3 sequence: CASSVGGNGANVLTF. CDR3 DNA sequence: TGTGCCAGCAGCGTAGGAGGTAATGGGGCCAACGTCCTGACTTTC.